This T cell receptor beta chain came from a study of identical twins. Notes on this clonotype: The antigen remains unidentified.

The study, taken as a whole, reports: Out-of-frame sharing of TCR alpha in monozygotic twins was underestimated by models. Analyses based on zero insertions could be partly confounded by invariant MAIT and iNKT cells.

The CDR3 totals 14 residues. Per the germline V gene, CDR1 is DFQATT and CDR2 is SNEGSKA (reference sequence). The germline V and J ends were trimmed by 2 bases and 0 bases, with 11 bases remaining between them. TCRdb re-called the 5' RACE reads through MiXCR, storing one row per CDR3 protein. The sample includes about 470,000 distinct CDR3 sequences, approximately 25% of them seen just once. The same data also contributed to another study, on T cells expressing NK-cell markers. From that report: Each of several donors carried dominant NKG2C+ clonotypes accounting for about 1.0-8% of CD8+ T cells. For a handful of donors, these clonotypes were likewise the leading ones in the CD3+CD56-NKG2C+ fraction.

This rearrangement joins TRBV20-1 to TRBJ2-7, with no clear D. This receptor was identified in a woman younger than 35 in good health. Sequenced input: CD4+ T cells sorted from blood. The CDR3 here is CSARPLAVSYEQYF. The CDR3 DNA sequence: TGCAGTGCTAGACCTCTGGCAGTCTCCTACGAGCAGTACTTC.